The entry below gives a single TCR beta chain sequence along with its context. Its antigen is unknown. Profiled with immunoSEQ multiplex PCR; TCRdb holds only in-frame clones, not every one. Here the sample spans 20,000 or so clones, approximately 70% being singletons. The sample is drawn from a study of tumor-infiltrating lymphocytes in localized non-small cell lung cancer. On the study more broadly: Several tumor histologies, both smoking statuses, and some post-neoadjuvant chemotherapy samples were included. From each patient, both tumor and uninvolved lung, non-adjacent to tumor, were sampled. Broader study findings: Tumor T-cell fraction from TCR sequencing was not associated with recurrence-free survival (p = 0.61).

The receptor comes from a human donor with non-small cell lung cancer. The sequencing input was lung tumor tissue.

In DNA form, the CDR3 reads TGTGCCAGCAGCCGGAGGTTGGGGGGCTGGAACACTGAAGCTTTCTTT. It is translated as CASSRRLGGWNTEAFF. V usage is TRBV5-6 and J usage is TRBJ1-1; TRBD1 is a possible D gene (6 bases). With 4 bases removed from V and 1 base from J, the gap between germline ends came to 17 bases. Germline CDR1 reads SGHDT; CDR2 reads YYEEEE. The CDR3 spans 16 residues.